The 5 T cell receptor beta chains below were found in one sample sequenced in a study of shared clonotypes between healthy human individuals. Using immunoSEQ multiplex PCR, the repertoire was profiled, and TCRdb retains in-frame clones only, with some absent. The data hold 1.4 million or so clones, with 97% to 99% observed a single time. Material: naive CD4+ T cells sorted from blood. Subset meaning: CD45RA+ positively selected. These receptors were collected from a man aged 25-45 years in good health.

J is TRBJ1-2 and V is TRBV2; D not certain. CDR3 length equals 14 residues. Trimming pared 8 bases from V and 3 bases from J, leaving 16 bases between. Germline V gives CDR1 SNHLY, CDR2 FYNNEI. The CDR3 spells CASSPSTSDYGYTF. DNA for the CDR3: TGTGCCAGCTCCCCATCGACCAGCGACTATGGCTACACCTTC.

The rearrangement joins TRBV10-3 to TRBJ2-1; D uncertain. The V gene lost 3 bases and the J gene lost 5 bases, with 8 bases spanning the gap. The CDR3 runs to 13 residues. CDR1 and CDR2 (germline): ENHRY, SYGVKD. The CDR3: CAISENFDNEQFF. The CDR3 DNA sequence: TGTGCCATCAGTGAAAATTTCGACAATGAGCAGTTCTTC.

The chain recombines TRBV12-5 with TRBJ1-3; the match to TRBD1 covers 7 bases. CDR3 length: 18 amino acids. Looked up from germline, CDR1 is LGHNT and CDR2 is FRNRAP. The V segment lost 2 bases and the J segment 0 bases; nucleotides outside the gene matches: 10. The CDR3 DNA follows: TGTGCTAGTGGTTTGACGAGACAGGGCCGGAGCTCTGGAAACACCATATATTTT. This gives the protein CASGLTRQGRSSGNTIYF. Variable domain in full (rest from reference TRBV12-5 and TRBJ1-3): DARVTQTPRHKVTEMGQEVTMRCQPILGHNTVFWYRQTMMQGLELLAYFRNRAPLDDSGMPKDRFSAEMPDATLATLKIQPSEPRDSAVYFCASGLTRQGRSSGNTIYFGEGSWLTVV.

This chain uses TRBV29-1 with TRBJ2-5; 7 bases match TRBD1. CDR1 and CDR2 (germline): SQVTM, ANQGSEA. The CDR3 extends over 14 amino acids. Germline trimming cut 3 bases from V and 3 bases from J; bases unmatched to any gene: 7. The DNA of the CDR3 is TGCAGCGTTGATAGGTACAGGGGAAAAGAGACCCAGTACTTC. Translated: CSVDRYRGKETQYF.

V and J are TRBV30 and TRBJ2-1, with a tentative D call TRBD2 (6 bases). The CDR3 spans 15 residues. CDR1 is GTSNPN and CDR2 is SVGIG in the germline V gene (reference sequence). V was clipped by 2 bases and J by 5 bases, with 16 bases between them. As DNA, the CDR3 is TGTGCCTGGAGTCCCGGAGGGGTTGGCGACAATGAGCAGTTCTTC. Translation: CAWSPGGVGDNEQFF.